A selection of T cell receptor beta chains follows, all from one sample in a study of blood T cell repertoires in COVID-19. Here immunoSEQ multiplex PCR was the method, and the copy in TCRdb shows in-frame clones only, minus some. The data show approximately 210,000 clones, with 92% seen just once and about 1.3% held by the top ten. The source material was peripheral blood. The receptors here all came from a man aged 25 to 45 with acute or convalescent COVID-19. Each CDR3 is given with its conserved first and last residue. A D gene is named only where the DNA matches it firmly. A row's size may be missing; if present it is once, few, many or a size class.

TGTGCCAGCAGCTTAGTAGGGGATAACACCGGGGAGCTGTTTTTT	CASSLVGDNTGELFF	TRBV7-3	TRBJ2-2	.	.
TGTGCCAGCAGTTCCTGGACAATACTTAGCTCTGGGGCCAACGTCCTGACTTTC	CASSSWTILSSGANVLTF	TRBV27	TRBJ2-6	.	.
TGTGCCCTAGCGGATTCCGGGACAGGGCACGAGCAGTACTTC	CALADSGTGHEQYF	TRBV6-5	TRBJ2-7	once	TRBD1
TGTGCCAGCAGCCAAGCTACAGTTGAAAAACTGTTTTTT	CASSQATVEKLFF	TRBV3-1/TRBV3-2	TRBJ1-4	.	.
TGTGCCAGCAGCCTGGCCTGGGGACACACTGAAAAACTGTTTTTT	CASSLAWGHTEKLFF	TRBV7-9	TRBJ1-4	few	.
TGTGCCAGCGGACGACAACAGGGAGAGACCCAGTACTTC	CASGRQQGETQYF	TRBV6-5	TRBJ2-5	.	.
TGCGCCAGCAGCCCGAAAGGACAGGGAAAGAACACTGAAGCTTTCTTT	CASSPKGQGKNTEAFF	TRBV5-1	TRBJ1-1	.	TRBD1
TGTGCCAGCAGTGAAACTAGACCCTATGGCTACACCTTC	CASSETRPYGYTF	TRBV28	TRBJ1-2	.	.
TGTGCCAGCAGTCCCTACGGGAGGGGGCTTGAGCCCCAGCATTTT	CASSPYGRGLEPQHF	TRBV28	TRBJ1-5	.	TRBD1
TGCGCCAGCAGCCCGTTCGGGGGAGGGGAGACCCAGTACTTC	CASSPFGGGETQYF	TRBV5-1	TRBJ2-5	.	TRBD2
TGCAGCGTTTTGACAGGGGAAGAGACCCAGTACTTC	CSVLTGEETQYF	TRBV29-1	TRBJ2-5	.	TRBD1
TGTGCCAGCGCCCGGAGGACAGGGGGATACGAGCAGTACTTC	CASARRTGGYEQYF	TRBV18	TRBJ2-7	once	TRBD1
TGTGCCAGCAGTTTCGGAGGGGAGACCCAGTACTTC	CASSFGGETQYF	TRBV12-3/TRBV12-4	TRBJ2-5	.	.